This T cell receptor (beta chain) derives from a study of blood T cells in healthy people across ages. Study results and limitations: Diversity of TCR beta per million T cells declined in a roughly linear way with age.

About this clonotype: The antigen is not known.

For the second PCR, which ran for 7 to 11 cycles, a sample-barcoded 5' primer and a J-beta primer mix were used. TCRdb passed the 5' RACE reads through MiXCR, listing each CDR3 protein once. Of more than 800,000 distinct CDR3 sequences listed, 40% to 55% are singletons. Per the germline V gene, CDR1 is MNHEY and CDR2 is SVGAGI. There are 15 residues in the CDR3. V was pared by 4 bases and J by 4 bases, with 7 bases of the junction left unmatched. Per sample, at least 6 micrograms of total RNA were extracted. This TCR was sampled from a woman aged 55-75 years in good health. The chain uses TRBV6-5 and TRBJ2-3, with TRBD2 matching 8 bases. What was sequenced was blood. DNA of the CDR3: TGTGCCAGCAGTTGGGTAGCGGGAAAACCAGATACGCAGTATTTT. This sequence encodes CASSWVAGKPDTQYF.